These 23 T cell receptor beta chains came from one sample sequenced in a study of T cells in Graves' hyperthyroidism and ophthalmopathy. The CDR3 regions of TCR beta were amplified from RNA transcripts. HTBI primers were the set used in a first-round RT-PCR of the TCR CDR3. Each CDR3 protein is one row after TCRdb ran MiXCR on the multiplex PCR reads. The data contain about 640,000 distinct CDR3 sequences, 20% of them seen just once; the ten biggest clones take up 30% to 40%. The specimen sequenced was blood. The receptors were sampled from a man aged 25 to 45 with Graves' ophthalmopathy.

The chain uses TRBV12-3 or TRBV12-4 and TRBJ2-1; D gene ambiguous. Trimming stripped 6 bases from V and 4 bases from J, with 7 bases between. This CDR3 has 12 amino acids. The CDR3 bases are TGTGCCAGCAGACCGACGTACAATGAGCAGTTCTTC. It is translated as CASRPTYNEQFF.

J is TRBJ2-2 and V is TRBV29-1; 8 bases map to TRBD2. The trim removed 6 bases at V and 3 bases at J, leaving 12 bases unmatched. The CDR3 totals 16 residues. Germline lookup yields CDR1 SQVTM and CDR2 ANQGSEA. CDR3 DNA sequence: TGCAGCGTCTGGGGTGGAGTAGCGGGACACACCGGGGAGCTGTTTTTT. Protein product: CSVWGGVAGHTGELFF.

This sequence joins TRBV7-9 and TRBJ1-4; no clear D gene. Trimming removed 2 bases from V and 5 bases from J, with 9 bases in between. CDR1 is SEHNR, CDR2 FQNEAQ, per germline (reference sequence). The CDR3 extends over 14 amino acids. The CDR3 DNA reads TGTGCCAGCAGCTTAACTAGAGGGAATGAAAAACTGTTTTTT. It specifies CASSLTRGNEKLFF.

This clonotype was observed a handful of times. The chain recombines TRBV20-1 with TRBJ2-7; TRBD1 is a possible D gene (6 bases). Per germline, CDR1 DFQATT and CDR2 SNEGSKA (reference sequence). The CDR3 is made up of 12 amino acids. Trimming left V 4 bases short and J 2 bases short, with 9 bases between. The DNA of the CDR3 is TGCAGTGCTACGGACAGTACCTACGAGCAGTACTTC. It is translated as CSATDSTYEQYF.

Only a few counts were recorded for this clonotype. The chain uses TRBV19 and TRBJ2-1, with 10 bases matching TRBD2. The ends lost 7 bases at V and 7 bases at J; junction bases unmatched: 10. The CDR3 sequence is 15 residues long. Per the germline V gene, CDR1 is LNHDA and CDR2 is SQIVND (reference sequence). CDR3 in DNA: TGTGCCAGTACCACCCCTAGCGGGAGTGGGAATGAGCAGTTCTTC. This gives the protein CASTTPSGSGNEQFF.

This clonotype came up a few times. The chain is built from TRBV2 and TRBJ2-5; the D gene is possibly TRBD1 (6 bases). This CDR3 is built from 15 residues. Trimming took off 2 bases at V and 4 bases at J, with 14 bases between the two ends. Germline lookup yields CDR1 SNHLY and CDR2 FYNNEI. This chain's CDR3 is CASSESTTGSETQYF. In nucleotides, the CDR3 is TGTGCCAGCAGTGAATCAACCACAGGGTCAGAGACCCAGTACTTC. Together with reference TRBV2 and TRBJ2-5, the CDR3 gives the full variable domain: EPEVTQTPSHQVTQMGQEVILRCVPISNHLYFYWYRQILGQKVEFLVSFYNNEISEKSEIFDDQFSVERPDGSNFTLKIRSTKLEDSAMYFCASSESTTGSETQYFGPGTRLLVL.

This sequence joins TRBV4-1 and TRBJ2-7; D perhaps matches TRBD1 (5 bases). Germline CDR1 reads MGHRA; CDR2 reads YSYEKL. CDR3 length: 16 amino acids. The V and J ends lost 0 bases and 2 bases respectively, with 14 bases between them. The CDR3 DNA reads TGCGCCAGCAGCCAAGATAGAACAGGCCGCACCTACGAGCAGTACTTC. Encoded protein: CASSQDRTGRTYEQYF.

The chain links TRBV12-3 or TRBV12-4 to TRBJ2-2; the D gene is possibly TRBD1 (6 bases). The V gene lost 3 bases and the J gene lost 9 bases, with 11 bases spanning the gap. The CDR3 runs to 13 residues. CDR3 sequence reads: CASSFQGGRELFF. CDR3 sequence (DNA): TGTGCCAGCAGTTTCCAAGGGGGAAGGGAGCTGTTTTTT.

The chain combines TRBV6-1 with TRBJ2-1; 8 bases are a match to TRBD2. The trim removed 6 bases at V and 3 bases at J, leaving 4 bases unmatched. Germline values: CDR1 MNHNS, CDR2 SASEGT. This CDR3 contains 14 residues. The chain's CDR3 is CASRVAGYYNEQFF. The CDR3 DNA is TGTGCCAGCAGGGTAGCGGGGTACTACAATGAGCAGTTCTTC.

This clonotype has ten or more counts. The chain links TRBV5-4 to TRBJ2-1; 11 positions agree with TRBD2. Germline-derived CDR1 and CDR2 are SGHNT and YYREEE (reference sequence). Unmatched junction bases numbered 6, after V lost 0 bases and J lost 4 bases. There are 17 residues in the CDR3. This CDR3 is CASSLAATSGTYNEQFF. The CDR3 DNA reads as TGTGCCAGCAGCTTGGCGGCGACTAGCGGGACTTACAATGAGCAGTTCTTC.

As concerns this clonotype: The germline gene is not matched at one end of the junction; a read error may be the cause. The rearrangement uses TRBV2 and TRBJ2-1, with 16 bases lining up with TRBD2. CDR3 length: 18 residues. Germline V gives CDR1 SNHLY, CDR2 FYNNEI. The CDR3 is CASLGTSGRGGSCNEQFF. The CDR3 nucleotides read TGTGCCAGCCTTGGGACTAGCGGGAGGGGAGGGTCCTGCAATGAGCAGTTCTTC.

V gene TRBV20-1 combines with J gene TRBJ2-7, with TRBD2 matching over 10 bases. V dropped 0 bases and J dropped 2; count of bases not matched to a gene: 4. The germline V gene has CDR1 DFQATT and CDR2 SNEGSKA (reference sequence). CDR3 length equals 15 residues. CDR3: CSARDASGRPYEQYF. The CDR3, as DNA: TGCAGTGCTAGAGATGCTAGCGGGAGACCCTACGAGCAGTACTTC.

The CDR3 DNA reads as TGCGCCAGCAGTGCTGGACAAGCCTACGAGCAGTACTTC. It is translated as CASSAGQAYEQYF. V usage is TRBV10-1 and J usage is TRBJ2-7; TRBD1 is a possible D gene (5 bases). The CDR3 covers 13 residues. Trimming pared 4 bases from V and 2 bases from J, leaving 9 bases between. In germline, CDR1 is WNHNN, CDR2 SYGVQD (reference sequence).

Points on this clonotype: This could be a read error, since a much larger clone is one nucleotide away. The chain is built from TRBV28 and TRBJ1-5; TRBD1 aligns across 7 bases. Germline V gene sequence: CDR1 MDHEN, CDR2 SYDVKM. The J segment lost 4 bases and the V segment lost 10 bases, leaving 19 bases of the junction unmatched. This CDR3 has 17 residues. CDR3 DNA sequence: TGTGCCACCGAAAAACCACAGGGGAATCCTATAAATCAGCCCCAGCATTTT. Encoded protein: CATEKPQGNPINQPQHF. The whole variable domain, filled in from reference TRBV28 and TRBJ1-5, reads DVKVTQSSRYLVKRTGEKVFLECVQDMDHENMFWYRQDPGLGLRLIYFSYDVKMKEKGDIPEGYSVSREKKERFSLILESASTNQTSMYLCATEKPQGNPINQPQHFGDGTRLSIL.

The rearrangement uses TRBV27 and TRBJ2-7, with a weak D call TRBD2 (6 bases). Germline-derived CDR1 and CDR2 are MNHEY and SMNVEV (reference sequence). The CDR3 runs 14 residues. V was cut by 2 bases and J by 6 bases, with 14 bases left in between. The CDR3 here is CASSLGGQRAEQYF. The DNA of the CDR3 is TGTGCCAGCAGTTTAGGTGGTCAGCGGGCCGAGCAGTACTTC.

This clonotype was seen a few times. The chain has TRBV3-1 and TRBJ2-2; TRBD1 agrees at 8 bases. CDR1 and CDR2 from the germline V gene are LGHDT and YNNKEL (reference sequence). There are 16 residues in the CDR3. Unmatched junction bases numbered 4, after V lost 3 bases and J lost 1 base. The CDR3 coding sequence is TGTGCCAGCAGCCACGACAGGGGTTGGAACACCGGGGAGCTGTTTTTT. This gives the protein CASSHDRGWNTGELFF.

There are a few counts of this clonotype. V and J are TRBV6-5 and TRBJ1-4, with no clear D. Germline V gene sequence: CDR1 MNHEY, CDR2 SVGAGI. There are 18 residues in the CDR3. The germline V and J ends were trimmed by 2 bases and 3 bases, with 19 bases remaining between them. CDR3 sequence reads: CASSYIGPLSAANEKLFF. CDR3 DNA: TGTGCCAGCAGTTACATCGGGCCCCTTTCAGCAGCTAATGAAAAACTGTTTTTT.

The chain uses TRBV10-3 and TRBJ2-2; a possible D gene is TRBD2 (6 bases). The CDR3 is 14 residues long. Germline V gene sequence: CDR1 ENHRY, CDR2 SYGVKD. V gave up 5 bases and J gave up 7 bases, with 14 bases separating them. As DNA, the CDR3 is TGTGCCATCAGTACCGGGGGATCGGACGGGGAGCTGTTTTTT. It specifies CAISTGGSDGELFF.

The chain couples TRBV30 to TRBJ2-3; 8 nucleotides match TRBD1. V lost 5 bases to trimming and J lost 0 bases; unmatched junction nucleotides: 4. This CDR3 comprises 14 residues. The germline V gene encodes CDR1 GTSNPN and CDR2 SVGIG (reference sequence). The CDR3 DNA reads as TGTGCCTGGGGGGACAGGTACAGCACAGATACGCAGTATTTT. Translating it yields CAWGDRYSTDTQYF.

This sequence joins TRBV2 and TRBJ2-2; perhaps TRBD1 as D (6 bases). Between the trimmed V and J ends, which lost 7 bases and 3 bases, there was a span of 12 bases. Germline assignment: CDR1 SNHLY and CDR2 FYNNEI. This CDR3 has 14 residues. As DNA, the CDR3 is TGTGCCAGCAAGCAGGGGACGGACACCGGGGAGCTGTTTTTT. Protein product: CASKQGTDTGELFF.

This rearrangement joins TRBV6-2 or TRBV6-3 to TRBJ2-2; the match to TRBD2 covers 12 bases. The CDR3 consists of 16 residues. From germline, CDR1 is MNHEY and CDR2 SVGEGT. V shed 7 bases and J 4 bases; nucleotides not matched to a gene: 7. As DNA, the CDR3 is TGTGCCAGCACCCCGGGACTAGCGGGTTCCACCGGGGAGCTGTTTTTT. Amino acids: CASTPGLAGSTGELFF.

This chain connects TRBV15 to TRBJ2-3, with a tentative D call TRBD2 (6 bases). Germline values: CDR1 LNHNV, CDR2 YYDKDF (reference sequence). V lost 0 bases to trimming and J lost 1 base, with 8 bases between them. The CDR3 totals 15 residues. CDR3 region: CATSRDAGRTDTQYF. The CDR3, as DNA: TGTGCCACCAGCAGAGATGCGGGGCGCACAGATACGCAGTATTTT.

This clonotype was observed a few times. The chain couples TRBV3-1 to TRBJ2-1, with unresolved D. V lost 2 bases and J 9 bases, leaving 11 bases between the germline ends. This CDR3 is built from 13 residues. Germline V gives CDR1 LGHDT, CDR2 YNNKEL (reference sequence). CDR3 coding DNA: TGTGCCAGCAGCCAATCGTTAAAGAGTGAGCAGTTCTTC. Residues: CASSQSLKSEQFF.